This T cell receptor (beta chain) comes out of a study of immune cell composition in non-small cell lung cancer (dated by TCRdb to between 2016 and 2019). For context, the study as a whole: Histologic subtype, mainly lung adenocarcinoma or squamous cell carcinoma, was assigned on the basis of H&E together with p63, CK5, Napsin A and TTF-1 immunohistochemistry. TCR-beta sequencing from Adaptive Biotechnologies was done on 34 to 40 paired sets of NSCLC tumour and non-adjacent lung specimens and on roughly 24 tumour-only specimens. Supplementary cohort #1 consisted of roughly 11 lung adenocarcinoma cases with paired tumour/lung TCR-beta sequencing and with TIL populations generated to assess tumour reactivity. Several tumour specimens with TCR-beta data were rare histological subtypes and were excluded from the subtype comparisons.

This clone is termed medium-sized (0.01 to 0.1%). Its target antigen remains unknown. No base quality information exists; no much larger clone differs at one position. Genomic DNA was extracted with the QIAamp DNA kit from frozen aliquots of unsorted single-cell suspensions. Tumour samples were surgically resected non-small cell lung cancer tissue. Tissues were received within 2 hours of resection and were immediately processed into single-cell suspensions. Tissue was broken up mechanically, digested enzymatically with DNase I, collagenase I and hyaluronidase for around 31 minutes at 37 degrees C, and then filtered and RBC-lysed. A two-step multiplex PCR amplified TCR-beta CDR3 regions from genomic DNA, and the second step of the PCR added Illumina-compatible adaptors. TCR-beta immunosequencing was carried out on an Illumina platform through the commercial immunoSEQ service. In the original analysis: Repertoires were summarised by productive clonality and by Top 10 Clones, defined as the percentage of T-cell templates derived from the ten most frequent sequences. Productive clonality had a range of 0 to 1, where 1 means a monoclonal population. Sequences comprising at least 0.1% of tumour T-cell templates but absent from matched non-adjacent lung were defined as tumour-associated clones and were identified via log10 scatter plots. Student's t-tests were used for two-group comparisons, ANOVA was used for stages, and linear regression was used for relationships, with analyses conducted in GraphPad Prism7 and R. TCRdb took over this immuneACCESS table, retaining in-frame rearrangements with V and J assigned. Such tables are incomplete; in checked studies, under half of the missing clones stem from an unresolved V gene, and the remainder is unexplained. V, J and clone size are taken as reported in that table, and D and trimming were inferred from the DNA itself. For this sample the table gives approximately 3,800 clones, of which approximately 74% were detected only once. Under 30% of the sample is taken by the ten largest.

Study-wide findings and limitations: Tumour-associated clones >0.5% occurred in nearly half of NSCLC cases: about 35% of adenocarcinomas versus approximately 82% of squamous carcinomas. In about 11 adenocarcinoma cases, maximal tumour-associated clone frequency correlated strongly with TIL tumour reactivity, whereas overall clonality did not. Lung squamous cell carcinoma tumours had significantly higher Top 10 clone scores and productive clonality than lung adenocarcinoma tumours. No significant correlation was found between smoking pack-years and tumour TCR-beta clonality. Only around ten cases were included in the reactivity cohort, and sequence sharing between tumour-reactive clones and the dominant in vivo tumour-associated clones was not shown.

The CDR3 contains 16 residues, cysteine and phenylalanine counted. Only the CDR3 region is kept as DNA, spanning 48 bases read in frame from base 1. V loses 0 bases of germline sequence and J loses 0 bases, and the interval between the two ends is 10 bases. CDR1 and CDR2, looked up from the germline V gene, are SGHRS and YFSETQ. The chain links TRBV5-1 with TRBJ1-3; there is no confident call for the D gene. This TCR was recovered from a human donor with non-small cell lung cancer. Sequencing was performed on lung tumor tissue. The CDR3 amino acid sequence is: CASSLEVSGSGNTIYF. The DNA sequence is as follows: TGCGCCAGCAGCTTGGAAGTATCCGGCTCTGGAAACACCATATATTTT.